The present T cell receptor (beta chain) was sequenced within a study of identical twins. General study results and limits: In monozygotic twins, models underestimated the sharing of out-of-frame TCR alpha. Without tracking the same donors, conclusions rested on cross-sectional statistical analysis. Beta clonotypes that were abundant in cord blood contained fewer insertions, a pattern absent from memory repertoires.

One entry per CDR3 protein, called by TCRdb with MiXCR from the 5' RACE reads. Of 420,000 or so distinct CDR3 sequences in the sample, 15% to 20% are singletons; the top ten hold 12%. Germline CDR1 SNHLY, CDR2 FYNNEI. V was trimmed by 1 base and J by 5 bases, leaving 14 bases between them. This CDR3 comprises 15 residues. This clonotype was found many times. The antigen remains undetermined. The receptor was derived from a man between 45 and 60 years old in good health. Sequenced input: naive T cells sorted from blood. The chain has TRBV2 and TRBJ2-5, with TRBD1 as a possible D gene (5 bases). CDR3 loop: CASSEGLGARETQYF. Written as DNA, the CDR3 is TGTGCCAGCAGTGAAGGGTTAGGGGCAAGGGAGACCCAGTACTTC.